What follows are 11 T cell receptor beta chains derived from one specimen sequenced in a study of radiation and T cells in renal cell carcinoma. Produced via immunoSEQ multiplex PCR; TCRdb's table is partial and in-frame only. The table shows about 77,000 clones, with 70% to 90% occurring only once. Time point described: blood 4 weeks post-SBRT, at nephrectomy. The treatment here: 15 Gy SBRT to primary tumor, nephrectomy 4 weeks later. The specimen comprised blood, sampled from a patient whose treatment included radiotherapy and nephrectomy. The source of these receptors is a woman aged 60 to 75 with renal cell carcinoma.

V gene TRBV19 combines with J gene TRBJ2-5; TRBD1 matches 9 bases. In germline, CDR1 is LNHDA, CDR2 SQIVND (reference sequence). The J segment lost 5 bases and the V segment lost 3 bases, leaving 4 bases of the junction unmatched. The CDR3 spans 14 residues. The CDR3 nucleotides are TGTGCCAGTAGTATGAGGGACAGGGAGGAGACCCAGTACTTC. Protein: CASSMRDREETQYF. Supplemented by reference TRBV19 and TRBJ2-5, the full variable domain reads DGGITQSPKYLFRKEGQNVTLSCEQNLNHDAMYWYRQDPGQGLRLIYYSQIVNDFQKGDIAEGYSVSREKKESFPLTVTSAQKNPTAFYLCASSMRDREETQYFGPGTRLLVL.

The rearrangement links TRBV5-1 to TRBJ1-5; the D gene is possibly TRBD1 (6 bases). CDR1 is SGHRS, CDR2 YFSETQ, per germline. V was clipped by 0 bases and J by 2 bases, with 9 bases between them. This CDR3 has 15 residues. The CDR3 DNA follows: TGCGCCAGCAGCTTGGGGGGGGCAGGCAATCAGCCCCAGCATTTT. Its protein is CASSLGGAGNQPQHF.

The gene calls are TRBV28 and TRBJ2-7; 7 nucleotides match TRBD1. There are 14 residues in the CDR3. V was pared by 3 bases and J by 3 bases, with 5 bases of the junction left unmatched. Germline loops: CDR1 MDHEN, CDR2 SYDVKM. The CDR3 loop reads CASSLARDSYEQYF. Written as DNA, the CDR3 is TGTGCCAGCAGTTTGGCCCGGGACAGCTACGAGCAGTACTTC. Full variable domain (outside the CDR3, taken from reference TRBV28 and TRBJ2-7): DVKVTQSSRYLVKRTGEKVFLECVQDMDHENMFWYRQDPGLGLRLIYFSYDVKMKEKGDIPEGYSVSREKKERFSLILESASTNQTSMYLCASSLARDSYEQYFGPGTRLTVT.

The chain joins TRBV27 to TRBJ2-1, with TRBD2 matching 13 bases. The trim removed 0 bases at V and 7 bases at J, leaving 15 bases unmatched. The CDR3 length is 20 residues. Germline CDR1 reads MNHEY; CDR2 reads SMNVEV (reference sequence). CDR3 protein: CASSLSPPFGLAGVGNEQFF. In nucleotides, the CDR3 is TGTGCCAGCAGTTTATCTCCGCCATTTGGACTAGCGGGAGTCGGGAATGAGCAGTTCTTC.

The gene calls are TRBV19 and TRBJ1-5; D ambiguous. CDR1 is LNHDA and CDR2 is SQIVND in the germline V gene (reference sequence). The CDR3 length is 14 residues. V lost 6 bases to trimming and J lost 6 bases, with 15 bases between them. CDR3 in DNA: TGTGCCAGTAGATCGGGAGGGAAGGGTCAGCCCCAGCATTTT. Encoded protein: CASRSGGKGQPQHF.

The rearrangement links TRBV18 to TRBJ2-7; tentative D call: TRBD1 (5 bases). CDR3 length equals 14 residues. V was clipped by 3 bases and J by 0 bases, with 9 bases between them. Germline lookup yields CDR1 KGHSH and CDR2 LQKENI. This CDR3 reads CASSPSTGSYEQYF. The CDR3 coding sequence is TGTGCCAGCTCACCGTCAACAGGCTCCTACGAGCAGTACTTC.

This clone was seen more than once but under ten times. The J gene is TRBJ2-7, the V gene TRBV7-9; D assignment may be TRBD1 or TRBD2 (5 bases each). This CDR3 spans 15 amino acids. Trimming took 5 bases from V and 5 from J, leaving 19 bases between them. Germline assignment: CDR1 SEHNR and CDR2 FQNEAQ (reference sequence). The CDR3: CASSLLGPINDEQYF. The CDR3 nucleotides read TGTGCCAGCAGCCTCTTGGGACCTATTAACGACGAGCAGTACTTC.

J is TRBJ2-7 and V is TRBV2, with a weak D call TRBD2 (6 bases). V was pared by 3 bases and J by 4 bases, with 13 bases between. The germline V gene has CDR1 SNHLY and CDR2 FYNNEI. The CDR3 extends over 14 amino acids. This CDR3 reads CASSDHGGWYEQYF. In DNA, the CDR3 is TGTGCCAGCAGTGATCATGGGGGGTGGTACGAGCAGTACTTC.

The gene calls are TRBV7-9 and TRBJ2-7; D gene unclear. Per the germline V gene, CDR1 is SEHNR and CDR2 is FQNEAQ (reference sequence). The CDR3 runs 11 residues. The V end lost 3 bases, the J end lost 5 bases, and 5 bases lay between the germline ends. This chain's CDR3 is CASSFGHEQYF. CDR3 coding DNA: TGTGCCAGCAGCTTCGGCCACGAGCAGTACTTC.

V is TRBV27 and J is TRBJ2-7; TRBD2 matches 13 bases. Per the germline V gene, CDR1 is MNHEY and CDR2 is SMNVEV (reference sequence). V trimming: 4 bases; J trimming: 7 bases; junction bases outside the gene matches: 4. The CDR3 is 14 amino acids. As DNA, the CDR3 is TGTGCCAGCAGTTCGACTAGCGGGAGGTTTGAGCAGTACTTC. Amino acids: CASSSTSGRFEQYF.

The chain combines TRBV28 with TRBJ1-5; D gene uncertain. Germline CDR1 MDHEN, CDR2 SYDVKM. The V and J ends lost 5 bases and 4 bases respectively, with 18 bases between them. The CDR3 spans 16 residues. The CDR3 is CASSPGPPGSNQPQHF. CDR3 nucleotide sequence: TGTGCCAGCAGTCCCGGGCCCCCCGGATCAAATCAGCCCCAGCATTTT.